This T cell receptor (beta chain) was found in a study of blood T cell repertoires in COVID-19. Study at large: Sites in the United States, Italy and Spain provided acute and convalescent COVID-19 samples.

Authors' data handling: By means of reference gene primer amplification, nucleated cell counts were estimated. TCRdb keeps only in-frame clones here, not all; method: immunoSEQ multiplex PCR. V, J and clone size reflect that table, while D and trimming were determined from the DNA. The sample contains around 300,000 clones, about 90% of which appear only once. Patients at the Seattle site were enrolled during active infection and followed longitudinally. The V gene lost 6 bases and the J gene lost 3 bases, with 11 bases spanning the gap. This CDR3 contains 13 residues. The sample comprised peripheral blood. The receptor comes from a woman aged 45-59 years with COVID-19, enrolled during active disease. This chain links TRBV12-3 or TRBV12-4 with TRBJ2-5, with a possible D match to TRBD2 (6 bases). The CDR3 region has the DNA TGTGCCAGCAGGAGGGGCGGGGAAGAGACCCAGTACTTC. It yields the protein CASRRGGEETQYF.